The 19 T cell receptor beta chains reported below all come from one sample, sequenced in a study of T cells in Graves' hyperthyroidism and ophthalmopathy. RNA transcripts gave rise to amplified TCR beta CDR3 regions. First-round RT-PCR targeting the TCR CDR3 was performed with the HTBI primer set. One entry per CDR3 protein, called by TCRdb with MiXCR from the multiplex PCR reads. The data show about 560,000 distinct CDR3 sequences, over 15% seen once. The source material was blood. These receptors were collected from a woman younger than 30 with Graves' hyperthyroidism.

To note about this clonotype: Being one base from a much bigger clone, this may be a read error. This chain connects TRBV20-1 to TRBJ2-7; a possible D gene is TRBD1 (6 bases). The CDR3 has 14 amino acids. In germline, CDR1 is DFQATT, CDR2 SNEGSKA (reference sequence). CDR3 region: CSAREGTSPYEPYF. CDR3 bases: TGCAGTGCTAGAGAAGGGACAAGCCCCTACGAGCCGTACTTC.

The table lists this clonotype with many counts. The chain has TRBV5-1 and TRBJ1-1; 7 bases fit TRBD1. This CDR3 is built from 14 residues. CDR1 is SGHRS and CDR2 is YFSETQ in the germline V gene. V shed 0 bases and J 1 base; nucleotides not matched to a gene: 0. The CDR3 spells CASSLGTGNTEAFF. The CDR3 DNA sequence: TGCGCCAGCAGCTTGGGGACAGGGAACACTGAAGCTTTCTTT.

This clonotype showed up many times. This chain links TRBV7-9 with TRBJ2-3, with a weak D call TRBD2 (6 bases). There are 17 residues in the CDR3. V lost 5 bases and J lost 1, with 19 bases in between. Germline-derived CDR1 and CDR2 are SEHNR and FQNEAQ (reference sequence). The CDR3 nucleotides are TGTGCCAGCAGCCACCCTCCTTGGCGGGGAGGCACAGATACGCAGTATTTT. This gives the protein CASSHPPWRGGTDTQYF.

Note on this clonotype: Given a much more abundant clone one base away, this may be a read error. The genes are TRBV3-1 and TRBJ1-6; D is unclear. Germline CDR1 LGHDT, CDR2 YNNKEL (reference sequence). The CDR3 covers 13 residues. The CDR3 sequence: CASSQGPNSPPHF. CDR3 DNA sequence: TGTGCCAGCAGCCAAGGACCGAATTCACCCCCCCACTTT.

This clonotype came up many times. J is TRBJ2-1 and V is TRBV27; D gene unclear. The CDR3 consists of 17 residues. Trimming pared 5 bases from V and 2 bases from J, leaving 19 bases between. Per the germline V gene, CDR1 is MNHEY and CDR2 is SMNVEV (reference sequence). As DNA, the CDR3 is TGTGCCAGCAGTCCGCCCTCCGGGCGTTTAGCCTACAATGAGCAGTTCTTC. It codes for CASSPPSGRLAYNEQFF.

This clonotype was recorded many times. V is TRBV2 and J is TRBJ1-5; 9 bases are a match to TRBD1. Germline V gene sequence: CDR1 SNHLY, CDR2 FYNNEI. V shed 3 bases and J 5 bases; nucleotides not matched to a gene: 5. This CDR3 has 15 residues. CDR3 sequence reads: CASSDWDRVYQPQHF. CDR3 sequence (DNA): TGTGCCAGCAGTGACTGGGACAGGGTCTATCAGCCCCAGCATTTT.

The chain is built from TRBV9 and TRBJ2-3; TRBD1 aligns across 8 bases. CDR1 is SGDLS, CDR2 YYNGEE, per germline. The CDR3 runs to 16 residues. Trimming took 5 bases from V and 4 from J; bases not matched to a gene: 12. CDR3 sequence: CASSSSGGAPSDTQYF. CDR3 sequence (DNA): TGTGCCAGCAGTTCTTCAGGGGGCGCCCCTTCAGATACGCAGTATTTT.

This clonotype was seen many times. The rearrangement uses TRBV10-3 and TRBJ2-5; TRBD2 agrees at 8 bases. Germline CDR1 and CDR2: ENHRY and SYGVKD. The CDR3 loop spans 16 amino acids. Trimming at V came to 2 bases and at J to 4 bases, leaving 9 bases not matched to a gene. CDR3: CAISEQPGGERETQYF. In nucleotides, the CDR3 is TGTGCCATCAGTGAGCAACCCGGGGGGGAGCGAGAGACCCAGTACTTC.

The V call is TRBV3-1, the J call TRBJ1-5; a weak D match, TRBD1 (5 bases). This CDR3 has 20 amino acids. Germline CDR1 and CDR2: LGHDT and YNNKEL (reference sequence). The germline V and J ends were trimmed by 0 bases and 3 bases, with 24 bases remaining between them. CDR3 loop: CASSQDLGLTHPATNQPQHF. CDR3 coding DNA: TGTGCCAGCAGCCAAGATTTGGGACTCACTCACCCGGCTACCAATCAGCCCCAGCATTTT.

This clonotype was counted many times. The rearrangement links TRBV11-2 to TRBJ2-1; TRBD2 matches at 12 bases. The CDR3 consists of 15 residues. Germline CDR1 and CDR2: SGHAT and FQNNGV. With V trimmed by 7 bases and J by 3 bases, 4 bases remained unmatched. The CDR3 nucleotides read TGTGCCAGCACCCCACTAGCGGGGGGCTACAATGAGCAGTTCTTC. Protein sequence: CASTPLAGGYNEQFF.

This clonotype appeared once. A much larger clone lies a single base off, so this may be a read error. The rearrangement joins TRBV20-1 to TRBJ2-4; D might be TRBD2 (6 bases). The assigned J gene may be wrong: the sequence end matches TRBJ2-1 better. Germline CDR1 DFQATT, CDR2 SNEGSKA (reference sequence). The CDR3 consists of 16 residues. The CDR3 region has the DNA TGCAGTGCTAGAGATCGGGCCTCACTAGCCAAAAACATTCAGTTCTTC. Translation: CSARDRASLAKNIQFF.

This clonotype was counted between two and nine times. V gene TRBV6-1 combines with J gene TRBJ1-4; D gene ambiguous. This CDR3 contains 15 residues. Looked up from germline, CDR1 is MNHNS and CDR2 is SASEGT. V was trimmed by 5 bases and J by 0 bases, leaving 10 bases between them. The CDR3 nucleotides are TGTGCCAGCAGTCCGCGACGGGCAACTAATGAAAAACTGTTTTTT. Translation gives CASSPRRATNEKLFF.

The rearrangement links TRBV11-2 to TRBJ1-3; no reliable D call. Germline CDR1 is SGHAT and CDR2 is FQNNGV. V was clipped by 0 bases and J by 0 bases, with 12 bases between them. The CDR3 has 17 amino acids. CDR3 bases: TGTGCCAGCAGCTTAGAAGGCCGGGCGGACTCTGGAAACACCATATATTTT. Protein: CASSLEGRADSGNTIYF.

This sequence joins TRBV5-8 and TRBJ2-7; D is perhaps TRBD1 or TRBD2 (5 bases each). Germline-derived CDR1 and CDR2 are SGHTS and YDEGEE. Trimming removed 0 bases from V and 2 bases from J, with 12 bases in between. The CDR3 length is 15 residues. Written as DNA, the CDR3 is TGTGCCAGCAGCTTGGAACCTATGGGGGCCTACGAGCAGTACTTC. It yields the protein CASSLEPMGAYEQYF.

This clonotype was seen many times. The genes are TRBV28 and TRBJ2-7; D is unclear. CDR3 length: 12 amino acids. Looked up from germline, CDR1 is MDHEN and CDR2 is SYDVKM. The V gene lost 5 bases and the J gene lost 3 bases, with 8 bases spanning the gap. The CDR3 region is CASSAVLYEQYF. The CDR3 DNA reads TGTGCCAGCAGTGCCGTCCTCTACGAGCAGTACTTC.

This clonotype was detected many times. The gene calls are TRBV12-3 or TRBV12-4 and TRBJ1-2; 8 nucleotides match TRBD1. Losses at the gene ends were 2 bases for V and 8 bases for J; bases not matched to a gene: 13. The CDR3 runs 16 residues. CDR3 DNA sequence: TGTGCCAGCAGTTTACCTTTCCACAGGGGGACGGGGGGCTACACCTTC. It yields the protein CASSLPFHRGTGGYTF.

This rearrangement joins TRBV6-2 or TRBV6-3 to TRBJ1-2; D unresolved. Germline CDR1 is MNHEY and CDR2 is SVGEGT. This CDR3 comprises 12 residues. The V and J ends lost 0 bases and 10 bases respectively, with 9 bases between them. This CDR3 is CASSYSEDNYTF. For the CDR3, the DNA is TGTGCCAGCAGTTACTCGGAGGATAACTACACCTTC.

This chain uses TRBV6-1 with TRBJ1-6, with 9 bases fitting TRBD1. Per the germline V gene, CDR1 is MNHNS and CDR2 is SASEGT. J gave up 7 bases and V 6 bases, and 10 bases lay outside the gene matches. This CDR3 is 16 amino acids long. The DNA for the CDR3 is TGTGCCAGCAGGGACCCCGGGACAGGGAGGAATTCACCCCTCCACTTT. It specifies CASRDPGTGRNSPLHF.

This clonotype has at least ten counts. The rearrangement uses TRBV3-1 and TRBJ2-7, with TRBD2 matching over 10 bases. This CDR3 has 14 amino acids. With V trimmed by 5 bases and J by 6 bases, 7 bases remained unmatched. Germline loops: CDR1 LGHDT, CDR2 YNNKEL (reference sequence). Here the CDR3 DNA reads TGTGCCAGCAGCTTCACCGGGACTAGCGCCGAGCAGTACTTC. Its translation is CASSFTGTSAEQYF.